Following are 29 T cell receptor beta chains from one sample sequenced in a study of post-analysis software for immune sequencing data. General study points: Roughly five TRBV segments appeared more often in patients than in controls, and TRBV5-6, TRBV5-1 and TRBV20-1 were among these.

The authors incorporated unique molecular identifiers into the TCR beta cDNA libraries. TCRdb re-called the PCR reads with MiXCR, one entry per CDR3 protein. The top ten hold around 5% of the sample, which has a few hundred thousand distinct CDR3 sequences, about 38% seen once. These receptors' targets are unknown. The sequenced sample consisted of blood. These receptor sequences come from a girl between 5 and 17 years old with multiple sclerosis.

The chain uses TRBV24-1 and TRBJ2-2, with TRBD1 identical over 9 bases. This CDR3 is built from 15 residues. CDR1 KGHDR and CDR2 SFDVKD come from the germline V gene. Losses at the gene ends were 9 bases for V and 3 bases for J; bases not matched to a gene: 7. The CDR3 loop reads CATARTGGDTGELFF. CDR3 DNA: TGTGCCACCGCCAGAACAGGGGGCGACACCGGGGAGCTGTTTTTT.

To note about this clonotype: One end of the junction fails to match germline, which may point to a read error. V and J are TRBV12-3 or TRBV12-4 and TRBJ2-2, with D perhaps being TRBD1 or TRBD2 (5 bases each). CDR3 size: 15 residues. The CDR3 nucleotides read TGTGCCAGCAGTTTAACTGCAGGGCGCACCGGGGAGCGGTTTTTT. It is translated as CASSLTAGRTGERFF.

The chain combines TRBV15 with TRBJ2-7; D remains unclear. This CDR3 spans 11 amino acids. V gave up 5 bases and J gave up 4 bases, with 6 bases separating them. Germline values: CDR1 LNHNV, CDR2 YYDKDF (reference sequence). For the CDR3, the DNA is TGTGCCACCAGCCTCGGGTACGAGCAGTACTTC. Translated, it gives CATSLGYEQYF.

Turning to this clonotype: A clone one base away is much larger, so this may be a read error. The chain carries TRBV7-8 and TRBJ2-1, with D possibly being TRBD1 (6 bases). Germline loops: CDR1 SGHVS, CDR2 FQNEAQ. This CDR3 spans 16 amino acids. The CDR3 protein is CANSVRDTSSYNEQFF. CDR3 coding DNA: TGTGCCAACAGCGTCCGGGACACCAGCTCCTACAATGAGCAGTTCTTC.

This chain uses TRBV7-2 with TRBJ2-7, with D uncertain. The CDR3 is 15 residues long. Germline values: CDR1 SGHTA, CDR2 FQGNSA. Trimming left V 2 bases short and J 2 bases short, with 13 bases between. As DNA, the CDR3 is TGTGCCAGCAGCTTAAGCCCCTTACGGACCTACGAGCAGTACTTC. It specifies CASSLSPLRTYEQYF.

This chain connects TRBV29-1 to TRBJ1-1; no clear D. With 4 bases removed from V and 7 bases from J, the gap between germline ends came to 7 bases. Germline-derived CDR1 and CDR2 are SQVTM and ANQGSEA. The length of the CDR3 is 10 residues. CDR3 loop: CSVADVEAFF. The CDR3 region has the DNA TGCAGCGTTGCAGACGTTGAAGCTTTCTTT.

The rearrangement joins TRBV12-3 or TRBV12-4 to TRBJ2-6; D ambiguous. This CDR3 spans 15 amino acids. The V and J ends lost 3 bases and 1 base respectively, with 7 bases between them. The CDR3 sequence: CASSFYRSGANVLTF. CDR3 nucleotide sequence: TGTGCCAGCAGTTTTTACAGATCTGGGGCCAACGTCCTGACTTTC.

DNA of the CDR3: TGTGCCAGCCGTACGGTCGGCAACTACGAGCAGTACTTC. This encodes CASRTVGNYEQYF. V gene TRBV6-2 or TRBV6-3 combines with J gene TRBJ2-7; the D is unclear. CDR1 is MNHEY, CDR2 SVGEGT, per germline. This CDR3 comprises 13 residues. Deletions cut 8 bases from V and 3 bases from J, with 14 bases between.

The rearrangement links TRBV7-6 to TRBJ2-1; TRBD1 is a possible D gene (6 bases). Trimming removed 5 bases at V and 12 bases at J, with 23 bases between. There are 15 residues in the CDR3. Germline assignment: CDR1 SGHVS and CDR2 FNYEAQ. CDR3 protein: CASSAQEGVGYGQFF. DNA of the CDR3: TGTGCCAGCAGCGCCCAAGAGGGGGTGGGGTACGGGCAGTTCTTC.

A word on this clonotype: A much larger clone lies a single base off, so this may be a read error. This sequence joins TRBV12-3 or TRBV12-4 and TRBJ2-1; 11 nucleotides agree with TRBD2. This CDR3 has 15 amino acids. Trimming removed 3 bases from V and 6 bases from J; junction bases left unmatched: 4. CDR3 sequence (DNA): TGTGCCAGCAGTTTCACTAGCGGGAGCGCCAATGAGCAGTTCTTC. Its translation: CASSFTSGSANEQFF.

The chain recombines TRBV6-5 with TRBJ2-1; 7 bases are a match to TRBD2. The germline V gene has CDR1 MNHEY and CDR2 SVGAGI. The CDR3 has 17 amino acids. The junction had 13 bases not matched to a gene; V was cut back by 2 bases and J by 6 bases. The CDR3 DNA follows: TGTGCCAGCAGTTACGCTTCTAGCGGCACAAGGTTCAATGAGCAGTTCTTC. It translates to CASSYASSGTRFNEQFF.

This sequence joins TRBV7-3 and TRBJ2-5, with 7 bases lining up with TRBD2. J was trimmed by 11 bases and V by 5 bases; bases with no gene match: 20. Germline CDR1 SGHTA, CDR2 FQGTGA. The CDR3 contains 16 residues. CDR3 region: CASSPGTGGSKWEQYF. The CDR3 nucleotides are TGTGCCAGCAGCCCCGGGACTGGCGGGAGTAAATGGGAGCAGTACTTC.

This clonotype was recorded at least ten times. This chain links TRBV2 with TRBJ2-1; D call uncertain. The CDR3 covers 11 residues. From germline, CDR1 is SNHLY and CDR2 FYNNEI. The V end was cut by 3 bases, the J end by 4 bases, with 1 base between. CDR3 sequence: CASSDYNEQFF. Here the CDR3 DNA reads TGTGCCAGCAGTGATTACAATGAGCAGTTCTTC.

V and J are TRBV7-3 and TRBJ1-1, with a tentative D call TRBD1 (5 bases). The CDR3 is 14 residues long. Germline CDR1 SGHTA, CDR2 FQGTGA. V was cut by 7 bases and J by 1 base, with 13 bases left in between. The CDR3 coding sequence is TGTGCCAGCATCCAGGGTTCGGGGAACACTGAAGCTTTCTTT. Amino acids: CASIQGSGNTEAFF. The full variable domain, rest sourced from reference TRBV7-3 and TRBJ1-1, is GAGVSQTPSNKVTEKGKYVELRCDPISGHTALYWYRQSLGQGPEFLIYFQGTGAADDSGLPNDRFFAVRPEGSVSTLKIQRTERGDSAVYLCASIQGSGNTEAFFGQGTRLTVV.

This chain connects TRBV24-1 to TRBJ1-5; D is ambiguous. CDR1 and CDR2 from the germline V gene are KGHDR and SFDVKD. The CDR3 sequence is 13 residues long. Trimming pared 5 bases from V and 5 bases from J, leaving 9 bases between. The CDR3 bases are TGTGCCACCAGTGGGCAGCCCGATCAGCCCCAGCATTTT. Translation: CATSGQPDQPQHF.

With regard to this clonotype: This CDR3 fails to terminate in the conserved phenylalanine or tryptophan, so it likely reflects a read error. The CDR3: CASSLGDTQYY. As DNA, the CDR3 is TGTGCCAGCAGTTTGGGGGATACGCAGTATTAT. This sequence joins TRBV28 and TRBJ2-3, with unresolved D. The CDR3 runs to 11 residues. The germline V gene encodes CDR1 MDHEN and CDR2 SYDVKM. Trimming pared 3 bases from V and 6 bases from J, leaving 4 bases between.

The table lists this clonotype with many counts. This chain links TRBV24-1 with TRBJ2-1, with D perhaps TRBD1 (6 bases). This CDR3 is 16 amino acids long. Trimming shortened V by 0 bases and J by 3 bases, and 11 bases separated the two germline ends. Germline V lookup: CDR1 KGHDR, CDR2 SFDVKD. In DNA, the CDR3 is TGTGCCACCAGTGATTTGATCCCGGGACACTACAATGAGCAGTTCTTC. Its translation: CATSDLIPGHYNEQFF.

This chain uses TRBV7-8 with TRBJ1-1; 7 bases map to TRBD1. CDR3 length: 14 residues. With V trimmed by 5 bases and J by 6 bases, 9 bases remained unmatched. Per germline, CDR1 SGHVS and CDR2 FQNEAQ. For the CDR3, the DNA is TGTGCCAGCAGCCTAACAGGGGCTTTCGCTGAAGCTTTCTTT. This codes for CASSLTGAFAEAFF.

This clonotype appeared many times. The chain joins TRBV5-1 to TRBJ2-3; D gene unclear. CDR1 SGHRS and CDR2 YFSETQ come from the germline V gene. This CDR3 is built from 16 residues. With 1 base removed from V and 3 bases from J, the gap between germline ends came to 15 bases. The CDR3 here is CASSLWSGSATDTQYF. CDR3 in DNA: TGCGCCAGCAGCTTGTGGTCTGGGTCAGCTACAGATACGCAGTATTTT.

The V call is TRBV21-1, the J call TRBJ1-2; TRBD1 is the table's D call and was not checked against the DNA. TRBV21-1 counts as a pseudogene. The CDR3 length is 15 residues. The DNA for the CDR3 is TGTGCCAGCAGCAAAGGAAGGGGAAGGAACTATGGCTACACCTTC. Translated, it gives CASSKGRGRNYGYTF.

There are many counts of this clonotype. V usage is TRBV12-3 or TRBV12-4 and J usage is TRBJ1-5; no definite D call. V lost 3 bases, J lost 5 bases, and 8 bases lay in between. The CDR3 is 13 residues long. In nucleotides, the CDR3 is TGTGCCAGCAGTTTGGGCAGCCATCAGCCCCAGCATTTT. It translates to CASSLGSHQPQHF.

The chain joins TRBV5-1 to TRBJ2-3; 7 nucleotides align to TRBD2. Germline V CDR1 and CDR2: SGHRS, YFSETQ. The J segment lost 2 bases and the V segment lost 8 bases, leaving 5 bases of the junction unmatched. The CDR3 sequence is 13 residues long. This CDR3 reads CASQRGLTDTQYF. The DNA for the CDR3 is TGCGCCAGTCAGCGGGGCCTCACAGATACGCAGTATTTT.

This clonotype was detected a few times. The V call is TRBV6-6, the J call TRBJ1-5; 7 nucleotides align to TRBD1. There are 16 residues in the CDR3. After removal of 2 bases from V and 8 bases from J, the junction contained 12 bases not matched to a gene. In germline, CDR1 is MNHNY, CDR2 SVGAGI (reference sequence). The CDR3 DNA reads TGTGCCAGCAGTTACGGAGGGGGACAGCCCTTTGAGCCCCAGCATTTT. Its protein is CASSYGGGQPFEPQHF.

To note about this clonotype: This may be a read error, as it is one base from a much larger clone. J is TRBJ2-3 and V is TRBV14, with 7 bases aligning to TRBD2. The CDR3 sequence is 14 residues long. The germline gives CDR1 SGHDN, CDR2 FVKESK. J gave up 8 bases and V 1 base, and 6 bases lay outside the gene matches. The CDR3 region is CASSQASGGGTQYF. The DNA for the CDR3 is TGTGCCAGCAGCCAAGCATCCGGCGGGGGTACGCAGTATTTT.

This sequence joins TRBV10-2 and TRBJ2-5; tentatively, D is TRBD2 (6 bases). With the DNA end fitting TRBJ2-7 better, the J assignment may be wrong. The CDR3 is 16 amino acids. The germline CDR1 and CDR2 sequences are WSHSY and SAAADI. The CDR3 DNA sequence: TGCGCCAGCATTAGGCCCCGGGAGACCTCGGCGGGCGAGCAGTACTTC. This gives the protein CASIRPRETSAGEQYF.

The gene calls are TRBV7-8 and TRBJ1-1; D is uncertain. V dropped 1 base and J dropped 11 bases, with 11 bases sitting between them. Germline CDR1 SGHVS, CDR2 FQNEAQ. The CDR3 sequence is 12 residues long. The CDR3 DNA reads TGTGCCAGCAGCTTAGTGGGAGGAAACGCTTTCTTT. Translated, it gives CASSLVGGNAFF.

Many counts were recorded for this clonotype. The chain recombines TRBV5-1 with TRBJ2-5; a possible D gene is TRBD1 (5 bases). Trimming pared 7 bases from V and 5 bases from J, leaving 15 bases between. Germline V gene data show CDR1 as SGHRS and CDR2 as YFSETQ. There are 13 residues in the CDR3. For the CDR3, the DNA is TGCGCCAGCGGACAAGACATGTGGGAGACCCAGTACTTC. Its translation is CASGQDMWETQYF.

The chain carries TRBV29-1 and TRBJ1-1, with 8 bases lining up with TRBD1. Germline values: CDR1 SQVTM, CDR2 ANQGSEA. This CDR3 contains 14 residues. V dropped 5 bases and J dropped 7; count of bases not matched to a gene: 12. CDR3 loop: CSVRGQASRSEAFF. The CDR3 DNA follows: TGCAGCGTTAGGGGACAGGCCTCTAGAAGTGAAGCTTTCTTT.

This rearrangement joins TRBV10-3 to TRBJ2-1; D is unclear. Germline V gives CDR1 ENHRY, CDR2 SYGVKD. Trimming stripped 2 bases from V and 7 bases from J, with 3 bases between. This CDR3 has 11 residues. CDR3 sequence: CAISERNEQFF. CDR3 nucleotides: TGTGCCATCAGTGAGAGGAATGAGCAGTTCTTC.